Listed below are T cell receptor beta chains from one sample, sequenced in a study of T cell responses to AZD1222 COVID-19 vaccine. Only in-frame clones appear in the TCRdb table, and some are missing; sequencing was by immunoSEQ multiplex PCR. The data contain 90,000 to 150,000 clones, about 82% of them singletons. The specimen was peripheral blood, collected 28 days after the second AZD1222 dose. These receptors came from an adult who received the AZD1222 COVID-19 vaccine. CDR3s include the opening cysteine and the closing phenylalanine or tryptophan. D genes are given only for firm matches. Expanded clones are given a class, and other clones once, few, many or no size at all.

v_gene	j_gene	d_gene	abundance	CDR3aa	CDR3nt
TRBV4-3	TRBJ1-1	.	.	CASSQGYERNTEAFF	TGCGCCAGCAGCCAAGGCTATGAGAGGAACACTGAAGCTTTCTTT
TRBV6-4	TRBJ1-1	.	.	CASSENRLTEAFF	TGTGCCAGCAGTGAGAACAGGCTCACTGAAGCTTTCTTT
TRBV5-6	TRBJ1-5	.	.	CASSAGLNQPQHF	TGTGCCAGCAGCGCGGGGCTTAATCAGCCCCAGCATTTT
TRBV10-3	TRBJ2-3	.	once	CAISAAQGGTDTQYF	TGTGCCATCAGTGCAGCACAGGGTGGTACAGATACGCAGTATTTT
TRBV4-3	TRBJ1-1	TRBD1	.	CASSQGVAGGTEAFF	TGCGCCAGCAGCCAGGGGGTGGCAGGGGGTACTGAAGCTTTCTTT
TRBV28	TRBJ1-1	.	.	CASSGTMNTEAFF	TGTGCCAGCAGTGGGACAATGAACACTGAAGCTTTCTTT
TRBV5-5	TRBJ2-7	.	.	CASSGPGAVRREQYF	TGTGCCAGCAGCGGACCCGGGGCTGTCAGGCGGGAGCAGTACTTC
TRBV19	TRBJ2-3	.	.	CASSQSVDTDTQYF	TGTGCCAGTAGCCAGTCGGTGGACACAGATACGCAGTATTTT
TRBV3-1/TRBV3-2	TRBJ1-5	.	.	CASSQDRGNQPQHF	TGTGCCAGCAGCCAAGATCGGGGGAATCAGCCCCAGCATTTT
TRBV4-1	TRBJ2-7	.	.	CASSQERHFSYEQYF	TGCGCCAGCAGCCAAGAAAGACACTTCTCCTACGAGCAGTACTTC
TRBV5-1	TRBJ1-1	.	.	CASSLEGLIEAFF	TGCGCCAGCAGCTTGGAAGGTCTAATTGAAGCTTTCTTT
TRBV5-1	TRBJ2-1	.	once	CASSLGAGTDEQFF	TGCGCCAGCAGCTTGGGCGCGGGGACGGATGAGCAGTTCTTC
TRBV19	TRBJ1-1	.	.	CASSPFMNTEAFF	TGTGCCAGTAGTCCATTTATGAACACTGAAGCTTTCTTT
TRBV15	TRBJ2-7	TRBD2	.	CATSRATASGSYEQYF	TGTGCCACCAGCAGAGCCACGGCTAGCGGGAGCTACGAGCAGTACTTC
TRBV6-5	TRBJ1-1	.	.	CASSLSILNTEAFF	TGTGCCAGCAGTCTATCTATTCTGAACACTGAAGCTTTCTTT
TRBV7-2	TRBJ1-3	TRBD1	.	CASSAWDRSLYF	TGTGCCAGCAGCGCGTGGGACAGGTCTCTATATTTT
TRBV3-1/TRBV3-2	TRBJ1-2	.	.	CASSRTGYHGYTF	TGTGCCAGCAGTCGAACAGGGTACCATGGCTACACCTTC
TRBV30	TRBJ1-6	.	.	CAWTGRGNSPLHF	TGTGCCTGGACGGGCAGGGGAAATTCACCCCTCCACTTT
TRBV18	TRBJ1-1	TRBD1	.	CASRGQGNTEAFF	TGTGCCAGCCGTGGACAGGGGAACACTGAAGCTTTCTTT
TRBV9	TRBJ2-3	TRBD2	.	CASSVSGVPTSGSDTQYF	TGTGCCAGCAGCGTATCTGGTGTGCCGACTAGCGGTTCAGATACGCAGTATTTT
TRBV5-4	TRBJ1-2	.	.	CASSLARTYGYTF	TGTGCCAGCAGCTTGGCACGGACATATGGCTACACCTTC
TRBV13	TRBJ1-3	.	.	CASSTSGNTIYF	TGTGCCAGCAGCACCTCTGGAAACACCATATATTTT
TRBV2	TRBJ1-1	.	once	CASSYDREAFF	TGTGCCAGCAGTTACGACAGAGAAGCTTTCTTT
TRBV11-2	TRBJ2-1	TRBD2	.	CASSNSGGSYNEQFF	TGTGCCAGCAGCAATAGCGGGGGCTCCTACAATGAGCAGTTCTTC
TRBV11-2	TRBJ1-6	.	.	CASSLAGNYNSPLHF	TGTGCCAGCAGCTTAGCGGGGAACTATAATTCACCCCTCCACTTT
TRBV2	TRBJ1-1	TRBD1	.	CASSKDRGIFGTEAFF	TGTGCCAGCAGCAAAGACAGGGGGATTTTTGGGACTGAAGCTTTCTTT
TRBV11-2	TRBJ2-1	TRBD1	once	CASSLEGQGAGGLYNEQFF	TGTGCCAGCAGCTTAGAGGGACAGGGGGCAGGCGGGCTTTACAATGAGCAGTTCTTC
TRBV6-5	TRBJ1-1	.	once	CASSYSAFLNTEAFF	TGTGCCAGCAGTTACTCGGCATTTTTGAACACTGAAGCTTTCTTT
TRBV15	TRBJ2-1	TRBD2	.	CATSGNGAGVWNEQFF	TGTGCCACCAGCGGTAACGGAGCGGGAGTATGGAATGAGCAGTTCTTC
TRBV5-5	TRBJ1-1	.	.	CASSLAVTNTEAFF	TGTGCCAGCAGTCTAGCAGTTACGAACACTGAAGCTTTCTTT
TRBV9	TRBJ2-1	TRBD2	.	CASSTTSGAGNEQFF	TGTGCCAGCAGCACGACTAGCGGGGCAGGGAATGAGCAGTTCTTC
TRBV28	TRBJ2-7	TRBD1	.	CASSYRDRPTYEQYF	TGTGCCAGCAGTTATCGGGACAGACCTACCTACGAGCAGTACTTC
TRBV6-5	TRBJ2-2	TRBD1	.	CASRTGVGGELFF	TGTGCCAGCCGAACAGGGGTGGGCGGGGAGCTGTTTTTT
TRBV6-1	TRBJ1-1	.	few	CASSEGRMNTEAFF	TGTGCCAGCAGTGAGGGGAGAATGAACACTGAAGCTTTCTTT
TRBV11-3	TRBJ2-7	TRBD2	.	CASSRGLAGDEQYF	TGTGCCAGCAGCCGGGGGCTAGCGGGAGACGAGCAGTACTTC
TRBV30	TRBJ1-3	.	.	CAWNRQDSGNTIYF	TGTGCCTGGAACAGACAGGACTCTGGAAACACCATATATTTT
TRBV7-9	TRBJ2-5	.	.	CASSDPGGPTQYF	TGTGCCAGCAGCGACCCTGGAGGGCCGACCCAGTACTTC
TRBV19	TRBJ1-2	.	once	CASSISTATYGYTF	TGTGCCAGTAGTATCTCGACAGCTACCTATGGCTACACCTTC
TRBV5-8	TRBJ1-2	TRBD1	.	CASSLYQGADGYTF	TGTGCCAGCAGCTTGTATCAGGGGGCGGATGGCTACACCTTC
TRBV28	TRBJ1-2	TRBD1	few	CASSLSDRGRDGYTF	TGTGCCAGCAGTTTGTCGGACAGGGGTAGGGATGGCTACACCTTC
TRBV7-8	TRBJ2-5	TRBD2	.	CASSFLAGKETQYF	TGTGCCAGCAGCTTCCTAGCGGGCAAAGAGACCCAGTACTTC
TRBV9	TRBJ2-2	.	few	CASSRGTTLNTGELFF	TGTGCCAGCAGCCGGGGAACTACTTTGAACACCGGGGAGCTGTTTTTT
TRBV5-6	TRBJ2-1	.	.	CASSLGGPYNEQFF	TGTGCCAGCAGCTTGGGGGGACCCTACAATGAGCAGTTCTTC
TRBV10-3	TRBJ1-1	.	.	CAIRRESYTEAFF	TGTGCCATCCGCAGGGAGTCGTACACTGAAGCTTTCTTT
TRBV11-2	TRBJ1-1	.	once	CASSLQEGRLNTEAFF	TGTGCCAGCAGCTTACAAGAGGGCAGGTTGAACACTGAAGCTTTCTTT
TRBV5-1	TRBJ1-4	TRBD1	.	CASSLGRTGAFEKLFF	TGCGCCAGCAGCTTGGGGCGGACAGGAGCTTTCGAAAAACTGTTTTTT
TRBV5-1	TRBJ2-2	TRBD1	.	CASSLRTGSNTGELFF	TGCGCCAGCAGCCTAAGGACAGGGTCAAACACCGGGGAGCTGTTTTTT
TRBV7-6	TRBJ2-2	TRBD2	.	CASSRGGPNTGELFF	TGTGCCAGCAGCCGCGGGGGGCCGAACACCGGGGAGCTGTTTTTT
TRBV7-6	TRBJ2-7	TRBD2	.	CASSLGLAGVHEQYF	TGTGCCAGCAGCTTAGGACTAGCGGGAGTCCACGAGCAGTACTTC
TRBV5-1	TRBJ2-7	.	.	CASSLELLSYEQYF	TGCGCCAGCAGCTTGGAGCTCTTATCATACGAGCAGTACTTC
TRBV5-4	TRBJ2-1	.	.	CASSPKDNEQFF	TGTGCCAGCAGTCCTAAAGACAATGAGCAGTTCTTC
TRBV3-1/TRBV3-2	TRBJ1-4	.	.	CASSLTGFSNEKLFF	TGTGCCAGCAGCCTAACAGGGTTCTCTAATGAAAAACTGTTTTTT
TRBV5-1	TRBJ2-5	.	once	CASSLAGPISETQYF	TGCGCCAGCAGCCTTGCAGGGCCTATTTCGGAGACCCAGTACTTC
TRBV18	TRBJ1-1	TRBD1	.	CASSPTGQLNTEAFF	TGTGCCAGCTCACCGACGGGACAGTTGAACACTGAAGCTTTCTTT
TRBV19	TRBJ1-2	.	.	CASSIVNNYGYTF	TGTGCCAGTAGTATCGTAAATAACTATGGCTACACCTTC